Below, 19 T cell receptor beta chains from the same sample are listed, as sequenced in a study of Graves' ophthalmopathy and Graves' hyperthyroidism (dated by TCRdb to the late 2010s). The run used an Illumina HiSeq 2000. TCR beta CDR3 regions were amplified from RNA transcripts for repertoire sequencing. HTBI primers and the Qiagen OneStep RT-PCR kit were used in a first-round RT-PCR, which was followed by a second-round multiplex PCR, size selection and purification. The public reads were reanalyzed by TCRdb: fastp trimming at Q25, MiXCR alignment, in-frame beta chains only. Here each entry gathers all rows of one CDR3 protein and keeps the most common genes and DNA. The sample data list 400,000 or so distinct CDR3 sequences, and approximately 15% of these were observed just once. The ten most abundant clones make up around 7% of the sample. Sequencing was performed on peripheral blood. These receptors were obtained from a woman aged 18-30 years with stable Graves' hyperthyroidism. Donor details come from another sample of the same person, matched by shared clones.

This clonotype was counted ten times or more. V usage is TRBV19 and J usage is TRBJ2-7; D may match TRBD1 or TRBD2 (5 bases each). The ends were cut back, 6 bases at V and 3 bases at J, with 15 bases in the middle. The CDR3 extends over 14 amino acids. Germline CDR1 is LNHDA and CDR2 is SQIVND (reference sequence). CDR3 amino acids: CASRAPGPNYEQYF. CDR3 nucleotides: TGTGCCAGTAGAGCCCCGGGACCGAACTACGAGCAGTACTTC.

The V gene is TRBV2, the J gene TRBJ2-1, with TRBD2 identical over 12 bases. The CDR3 is 19 amino acids. The germline V gene encodes CDR1 SNHLY and CDR2 FYNNEI. The V segment lost 2 bases and the J segment 2 bases; nucleotides outside the gene matches: 10. The CDR3: CASSELGTSGRAAYNEQFF. The CDR3 DNA reads as TGTGCCAGCAGTGAATTAGGGACTAGCGGGCGCGCGGCCTACAATGAGCAGTTCTTC.

This clonotype was seen many times. V usage is TRBV9 and J usage is TRBJ1-2; D perhaps matches TRBD1 (5 bases). The V end lost 2 bases, the J end lost 1 base, and 9 bases lay between the germline ends. The germline V gene encodes CDR1 SGDLS and CDR2 YYNGEE. This CDR3 has 14 residues. The CDR3 coding sequence is TGTGCCAGCAGCGTGGGGCACCTTAACTATGGCTACACCTTC. Protein sequence: CASSVGHLNYGYTF.

This chain joins TRBV20-1 and TRBJ1-1, with D possibly TRBD1 on 6 matching bases. The V gene's germline CDR1 is DFQATT and CDR2 SNEGSKA (reference sequence). The CDR3 sequence is 13 residues long. V was trimmed by 7 bases and J by 3 bases, leaving 15 bases between them. This CDR3 reads CSVKGGSDTEAFF. CDR3 DNA sequence: TGCAGTGTTAAGGGGGGGTCGGACACTGAAGCTTTCTTT.

This clonotype was recorded at least ten times. The V call is TRBV12-5, the J call TRBJ2-5, with TRBD2 matching 8 bases. The length of the CDR3 is 18 residues. Germline CDR1 LGHNT, CDR2 FRNRAP. V lost 0 bases to trimming and J lost 1 base; unmatched junction nucleotides: 10. This CDR3 reads CASGLVHSQRGFQETQYF. The CDR3 DNA sequence: TGTGCTAGTGGTTTGGTACATTCCCAGCGGGGGTTCCAAGAGACCCAGTACTTC.

The rearrangement links TRBV18 to TRBJ2-7; 7 positions agree with TRBD1. The CDR3 runs 14 residues. Germline values: CDR1 KGHSH, CDR2 LQKENI. V lost 2 bases to trimming and J lost 6 bases; unmatched junction nucleotides: 7. The CDR3 protein is CASSPNRGFGEQYF. For the CDR3, the DNA is TGTGCCAGCTCACCAAACAGGGGCTTCGGCGAGCAGTACTTC.

This clonotype was found a few times. CDR3 loop: CASSYPTGGGGSYEQYF. DNA for the CDR3: TGTGCCAGCAGTTACCCCACAGGGGGCGGGGGGTCCTACGAGCAGTACTTC. The gene calls are TRBV6-5 and TRBJ2-7, with TRBD1 as a possible D gene (9 bases). Trimming pared 2 bases from V and 1 base from J, leaving 18 bases between. Germline CDR1 and CDR2: MNHEY and SVGAGI. This CDR3 is built from 17 residues.

J is TRBJ1-2 and V is TRBV27, with 10 bases aligning to TRBD1. The germline V gene has CDR1 MNHEY and CDR2 SMNVEV (reference sequence). The ends lost 6 bases at V and 7 bases at J; junction bases unmatched: 8. The CDR3 extends over 14 amino acids. The CDR3 coding sequence is TGTGCCAGCAGCTGGACAGGGGGTGACTGTGGCTACACCTTC. It translates to CASSWTGGDCGYTF.

This clonotype was seen at least ten times. This chain uses TRBV11-2 with TRBJ2-7, with 7 nucleotides matching TRBD2. Germline-derived CDR1 and CDR2 are SGHAT and FQNNGV. V dropped 5 bases and J dropped 3; count of bases not matched to a gene: 7. The CDR3 spans 14 residues. The CDR3 bases are TGTGCCAGCAGCCGGGAGGTGGGGTACTACGAGCAGTACTTC. This translates into CASSREVGYYEQYF.

This clonotype occurred many times. This CDR3 is CASSGDIETQYF. CDR3 coding DNA: TGTGCCAGCAGTGGGGACATAGAGACCCAGTACTTC. This chain links TRBV6-1 with TRBJ2-5, with D possibly matching TRBD1 (6 bases). Trimming removed 4 bases at V and 4 bases at J, with 7 bases between. Germline CDR1 and CDR2: MNHNS and SASEGT. CDR3 length: 12 amino acids.

Worth noting for this clonotype: The junction departs from germline at one end; a sequencing error may be responsible. The gene calls are TRBV12-3 or TRBV12-4 and TRBJ1-2, with a tentative D call TRBD1 (5 bases). The CDR3 totals 14 residues. Here the CDR3 DNA reads TGTGCCAGCATAGGCAGGGTATGGGATGATGGTTACACCTTC. Protein product: CASIGRVWDDGYTF.

The genes are TRBV4-1 and TRBJ1-1; D possibly corresponds to TRBD1 (6 bases). Per the germline V gene, CDR1 is MGHRA and CDR2 is YSYEKL. The CDR3 totals 17 residues. V was cut by 2 bases and J by 1 base, with 17 bases left in between. CDR3 sequence reads: CASSQIQAGTQNTEAFF. In DNA, the CDR3 is TGCGCCAGCAGCCAAATACAGGCCGGGACACAGAACACTGAAGCTTTCTTT.

This clonotype was detected many times. The chain joins TRBV6-2 or TRBV6-3 to TRBJ2-7; a possible D gene is TRBD2 (5 bases). The CDR3 spans 16 residues. Trimming took 10 bases from V and 1 from J, leaving 23 bases between them. The germline V gene encodes CDR1 MNHEY and CDR2 SVGEGT. The CDR3 region is CAIAPKRTEYSYEQYF. CDR3 sequence (DNA): TGTGCCATCGCCCCTAAACGGACTGAATATTCCTACGAGCAGTACTTC.

This clonotype was seen ten or more times. V gene TRBV4-1 combines with J gene TRBJ1-5; weak D call: TRBD1 (6 bases). The germline gives CDR1 MGHRA, CDR2 YSYEKL. Trimming left V 0 bases short and J 7 bases short, with 13 bases between. The CDR3 consists of 15 residues. As DNA, the CDR3 is TGCGCCAGCAGCCAAGAGGGGGGCTCAGAACAGCCCCAGCATTTT. This translates into CASSQEGGSEQPQHF.

This clonotype was seen ten or more times. The rearrangement uses TRBV7-8 and TRBJ1-2; TRBD1 aligns across 8 bases. The CDR3 spans 16 residues. Germline V gives CDR1 SGHVS, CDR2 FQNEAQ. V lost 1 base and J lost 4; bases outside the gene matches: 8. CDR3 in amino acids: CASSLGVSGGSYGYTF. In DNA form, the CDR3 reads TGTGCCAGCAGCTTAGGGGTTTCAGGGGGCTCCTATGGCTACACCTTC.

This clonotype was detected many times. The chain joins TRBV7-8 to TRBJ2-7; TRBD2 matches 14 bases. V gave up 2 bases and J gave up 0 bases; unmatched junction bases: 6. CDR1 and CDR2 from the germline V gene are SGHVS and FQNEAQ. The CDR3 totals 18 residues. The CDR3 protein is CASSLRTSGGLSSYEQYF. CDR3 DNA sequence: TGTGCCAGCAGCTTAAGGACTAGCGGGGGGTTGAGCTCCTACGAGCAGTACTTC.

This clonotype came up many times. This chain connects TRBV19 to TRBJ2-7; D remains ambiguous. V lost 10 bases, J lost 3 bases, and 16 bases lay in between. Germline V CDR1 and CDR2: LNHDA, SQIVND (reference sequence). This CDR3 region has 13 residues. CDR3 DNA sequence: TGTGCCACTCAGGACCCTTCGGACTACGAGCAGTACTTC. The encoded protein is CATQDPSDYEQYF.

This clonotype was counted at least ten times. The chain couples TRBV6-2 or TRBV6-3 to TRBJ1-5; 10 bases match TRBD1. Trimming cost V 2 bases and J 5 bases; bases outside gene matches: 12. Germline-derived CDR1 and CDR2 are MNHEY and SVGEGT. The CDR3 contains 18 residues. The CDR3 DNA is TGTGCCAGCAGTTACCCCATGGGGGACAGGGGCCCATATCAGCCCCAGCATTTT. This sequence encodes CASSYPMGDRGPYQPQHF.

This clonotype was seen ten or more times. V usage is TRBV6-2 or TRBV6-3 and J usage is TRBJ2-7, with D uncertain. Germline V gene sequence: CDR1 MNHEY, CDR2 SVGEGT. This CDR3 region has 19 residues. Trimming took 4 bases from V and 3 from J, leaving 28 bases between them. The CDR3 DNA is TGTGCCAGCAGTTCCTTTTTCTCCTTCACGTCCCAAACGTACTACGAGCAGTACTTC. It encodes CASSSFFSFTSQTYYEQYF.